One and the same sample provided the 28 T cell receptor beta chains below, sequenced in a study of a mutant IDH1 vaccine in newly diagnosed glioma. Their antigens are not known. Using immunoSEQ multiplex PCR, the repertoire was profiled, and TCRdb retains in-frame clones only, with some absent. The data show approximately 100,000 clones, 85% to 90% seen once. The sample's time point: week 47, end of study. Mutant IDH1 20-mer peptide, at 300 ug, made up each vaccine dose, with topical imiquimod. The sequencing here drew on PBMCs, taken from a glioma patient whose treatment included an IDH1 peptide vaccine. These receptors all stem from a woman aged 50 to 60 with glioma.

This clone was observed a few times. The chain is built from TRBV9 and TRBJ1-1; a weak D match, TRBD1 (6 bases). The V and J ends lost 2 bases and 1 base respectively, with 9 bases between them. This CDR3 is 14 amino acids long. Germline V gene sequence: CDR1 SGDLS, CDR2 YYNGEE. CDR3 amino acids: CASSVLQGNTEAFF. Here the CDR3 DNA reads TGTGCCAGCAGCGTCTTACAGGGGAACACTGAAGCTTTCTTT.

CDR3 nucleotide sequence: TGTGCCATCAGTGAGGAAAAAGGAACCTACGAGCAGTACTTC. As protein: CAISEEKGTYEQYF. This chain joins TRBV10-3 and TRBJ2-7; the D is unclear. Germline V gives CDR1 ENHRY, CDR2 SYGVKD. With 2 bases removed from V and 2 bases from J, the gap between germline ends came to 10 bases. The CDR3 runs to 14 residues.

The genes are TRBV27 and TRBJ1-5; the match to TRBD1 covers 8 bases. Germline CDR1 MNHEY, CDR2 SMNVEV (reference sequence). The CDR3 is 11 residues long. The ends lost 3 bases at V and 13 bases at J; junction bases unmatched: 2. The CDR3 nucleotides read TGTGCCAGCAGTTTCAGGGGGCAGCAGCATTTT. It codes for CASSFRGQQHF.

Here the CDR3 DNA reads TGTGCCAGCAGCTTATCAGGACAGCCTAATGAAAAACTGTTTTTT. As protein: CASSLSGQPNEKLFF. This chain links TRBV11-1 with TRBJ1-4, with D possibly matching TRBD1 (6 bases). Between the trimmed V and J ends, which lost 2 bases and 3 bases, there was a span of 10 bases. The CDR3 length is 15 residues. Germline CDR1 is SGHAT and CDR2 is FQDESV (reference sequence). The full variable domain, in which reference TRBV11-1 and TRBJ1-4 provide the parts outside the CDR3, is EAEVAQSPRYKITEKSQAVAFWCDPISGHATLYWYRQILGQGPELLVQFQDESVVDDSQLPKDRFSAERLKGVDSTLKIQPAELGDSAMYLCASSLSGQPNEKLFFGSGTQLSVL.

The chain carries TRBV11-3 and TRBJ2-1; no clear D. The CDR3 length is 13 residues. In germline, CDR1 is SGHNT, CDR2 YENEEA. Trimming stripped 1 base from V and 10 bases from J, with 11 bases between. CDR3 nucleotides: TGTGCCAGCAGCTTAGGGCTACAGCACGAGCAGTTCTTC. Translated, it gives CASSLGLQHEQFF. Combining the CDR3 with reference TRBV11-3 and TRBJ2-1 gives the whole variable domain EAGVVQSPRYKIIEKKQPVAFWCNPISGHNTLYWYLQNLGQGPELLIRYENEEAVDDSQLPKDRFSAERLKGVDSTLKIQPAELGDSAVYLCASSLGLQHEQFFGPGTRLTVL.

V gene TRBV5-1 combines with J gene TRBJ1-5; D is uncertain. Per the germline V gene, CDR1 is SGHRS and CDR2 is YFSETQ. This CDR3 comprises 16 residues. V lost 0 bases, J lost 6 bases, and 16 bases lay in between. In DNA, the CDR3 is TGCGCCAGCAGCTTGGGGTTAAGGGCCGAGGGTCAGCCCCAGCATTTT. It codes for CASSLGLRAEGQPQHF.

CDR3 in DNA: TGTGCCAGCAGCCCACCTTACTCCTACGAGCAGTACTTC. Residues: CASSPPYSYEQYF. The chain is built from TRBV11-2 and TRBJ2-7; the D is unclear. The germline V gene has CDR1 SGHAT and CDR2 FQNNGV. This CDR3 contains 13 residues. V was cut by 5 bases and J by 0 bases, with 8 bases left in between.

The chain uses TRBV9 and TRBJ2-1; the D is unclear. There are 15 residues in the CDR3. From germline, CDR1 is SGDLS and CDR2 YYNGEE. V lost 2 bases and J 6 bases, leaving 15 bases between the germline ends. The CDR3 nucleotides are TGTGCCAGCAGCGTCGGGTACCGAACCGGCAATGAGCAGTTCTTC. It encodes CASSVGYRTGNEQFF.

The chain joins TRBV6-6 to TRBJ2-1, with D unclear. V was clipped by 5 bases and J by 7 bases, with 6 bases between them. The CDR3 loop spans 11 amino acids. Germline CDR1 and CDR2: MNHNY and SVGAGI (reference sequence). This chain's CDR3 is CASSPLNEQFF. The CDR3 bases are TGTGCCAGCAGTCCCTTAAATGAGCAGTTCTTC.

J is TRBJ2-5 and V is TRBV5-1, with D perhaps matching TRBD1 (6 bases). The CDR3 has 14 residues. CDR1 and CDR2 from the germline V gene are SGHRS and YFSETQ. V dropped 2 bases and J dropped 3 bases, with 11 bases sitting between them. In DNA, the CDR3 is TGCGCCAGCAGCTTTCAGGGGAACAAAGAGACCCAGTACTTC. Its translation is CASSFQGNKETQYF. The full variable domain, in which reference TRBV5-1 and TRBJ2-5 provide the parts outside the CDR3, is KAGVTQTPRYLIKTRGQQVTLSCSPISGHRSVSWYQQTPGQGLQFLFEYFSETQRNKGNFPGRFSGRQFSNSRSEMNVSTLELGDSALYLCASSFQGNKETQYFGPGTRLLVL.

This clone was recorded once. V is TRBV6-6 and J is TRBJ1-3, with D uncertain. The germline V gene encodes CDR1 MNHNY and CDR2 SVGAGI (reference sequence). The germline V and J ends were trimmed by 6 bases and 0 bases, with 9 bases remaining between them. The CDR3 is made up of 14 amino acids. The CDR3 bases are TGTGCCAGCAGCAACTCAGGCTCTGGAAACACCATATATTTT. Translated, it gives CASSNSGSGNTIYF.

This clone has just one count. The rearrangement links TRBV9 to TRBJ1-1; 7 nucleotides line up with TRBD1. The CDR3 sequence is 15 residues long. The ends lost 3 bases at V and 5 bases at J; junction bases unmatched: 10. Germline V gene data show CDR1 as SGDLS and CDR2 as YYNGEE. The CDR3 loop is CASSGLQGRRTEAFF. CDR3 sequence (DNA): TGTGCCAGCAGCGGATTACAGGGGAGAAGGACTGAAGCTTTCTTT.

This chain joins TRBV12-5 and TRBJ1-5, with a tentative D call TRBD1 (5 bases). V gave up 5 bases and J gave up 5 bases, with 22 bases separating them. CDR1 and CDR2 (germline): LGHNT, FRNRAP. The CDR3 length is 17 residues. CDR3 loop: CASGQIRSGDEDQPQHF. Here the CDR3 DNA reads TGTGCTAGTGGTCAGATCCGGTCGGGGGATGAGGATCAGCCCCAGCATTTT.

J is TRBJ2-1 and V is TRBV11-2; TRBD2 agrees at 10 bases. Germline V gene sequence: CDR1 SGHAT, CDR2 FQNNGV. This CDR3 has 15 amino acids. V lost 5 bases to trimming and J lost 4 bases; unmatched junction nucleotides: 5. CDR3 sequence reads: CASSPLAGPYNEQFF. As DNA, the CDR3 is TGTGCCAGCAGCCCACTAGCGGGACCTTACAATGAGCAGTTCTTC. The complete variable domain, with remaining parts taken from reference TRBV11-2 and TRBJ2-1, reads EAGVAQSPRYKIIEKRQSVAFWCNPISGHATLYWYQQILGQGPKLLIQFQNNGVVDDSQLPKDRFSAERLKGVDSTLKIQPAKLEDSAVYLCASSPLAGPYNEQFFGPGTRLTVL.

The V gene is TRBV13, the J gene TRBJ2-3; tentatively, D is TRBD1 or TRBD2 (5 bases each). Germline-derived CDR1 and CDR2 are PRHDT and FYEKMQ (reference sequence). V was pared by 5 bases and J by 4 bases, with 16 bases between. The CDR3 consists of 15 residues. The CDR3 protein is CASSRRAGGADTQYF. CDR3 nucleotides: TGTGCCAGCAGCCGCAGGGCGGGTGGTGCAGATACGCAGTATTTT.

The genes are TRBV2 and TRBJ2-7; 12 bases are a match to TRBD2. V lost 10 bases and J lost 6; bases outside the gene matches: 7. There are 13 residues in the CDR3. CDR1 and CDR2 from the germline V gene are SNHLY and FYNNEI. CDR3 protein: CATRTSGKGEQYF. The CDR3 nucleotides read TGTGCCACCCGGACTAGCGGGAAGGGCGAGCAGTACTTC.

The chain couples TRBV4-2 to TRBJ2-7; possibly TRBD1 or TRBD2 for D (5 bases each). V dropped 3 bases and J dropped 9 bases, with 9 bases sitting between them. The CDR3 consists of 11 residues. Germline V gives CDR1 LGHNA, CDR2 YNFKEQ. CDR3 nucleotide sequence: TGTGCCAGCAGCCAGGGGACGGTGCAGTACTTC. Encoded protein: CASSQGTVQYF.

This chain uses TRBV29-1 with TRBJ1-4; D unresolved. Germline V gene sequence: CDR1 SQVTM, CDR2 ANQGSEA. There are 13 residues in the CDR3. The germline V and J ends were trimmed by 0 bases and 7 bases, with 9 bases remaining between them. The CDR3 coding sequence is TGCAGCGTTGAAGATAGTAGGACTGAAAAACTGTTTTTT. The encoded protein is CSVEDSRTEKLFF.

In this sample, this clone turned up a few times. CDR3 sequence reads: CASSSKTGNNQPQHF. The CDR3 DNA sequence: TGTGCCAGCAGCTCTAAGACAGGGAACAATCAGCCCCAGCATTTT. V usage is TRBV7-8 and J usage is TRBJ1-5, with TRBD1 identical over 7 bases. Germline V gene lookup returns CDR1 SGHVS and CDR2 FQNEAQ. The CDR3 covers 15 residues. The V gene end was trimmed by 4 bases and the J gene end by 3 bases; junction bases not matched to a gene: 6. Filled out from reference TRBV7-8 and TRBJ1-5, the complete variable domain reads GAGVSQSPRYKVAKRGQDVALRCDPISGHVSLFWYQQALGQGPEFLTYFQNEAQLDKSGLPSDRFFAERPEGSVSTLKIQRTQQEDSAVYLCASSSKTGNNQPQHFGDGTRLSIL.

The J gene is TRBJ1-1, the V gene TRBV29-1; D gene uncertain. Germline-derived CDR1 and CDR2 are SQVTM and ANQGSEA. The CDR3 has 12 residues. The V end was cut by 3 bases, the J end by 0 bases, with 5 bases between. The CDR3 coding sequence is TGCAGCGTTGATGACATGAACACTGAAGCTTTCTTT. It is translated as CSVDDMNTEAFF.

J is TRBJ2-5 and V is TRBV11-3; no definite D call. CDR1 is SGHNT, CDR2 YENEEA, per germline. The CDR3 loop spans 13 amino acids. Trimming shortened V by 0 bases and J by 5 bases, and 7 bases separated the two germline ends. In DNA form, the CDR3 reads TGTGCCAGCAGCTTAGATACGCGGGAGACCCAGTACTTC. It translates to CASSLDTRETQYF.

V is TRBV28 and J is TRBJ1-1, with 8 bases identical to TRBD1. CDR1 is MDHEN, CDR2 SYDVKM, per germline. The CDR3 extends over 14 amino acids. V trimming: 6 bases; J trimming: 1 base; junction bases outside the gene matches: 4. CDR3 sequence reads: CASSVGQGNTEAFF. The CDR3 bases are TGTGCCAGCAGCGTAGGACAGGGGAACACTGAAGCTTTCTTT.

The chain recombines TRBV5-6 with TRBJ2-3; TRBD2 matches 10 bases. The V and J ends lost 1 base and 0 bases, in that order; junction bases with no gene match: 5. Germline CDR1 reads SGHDT; CDR2 reads YYEEEE. The CDR3 is 17 residues long. Written as DNA, the CDR3 is TGTGCCAGCAGCTTGCCCACTAGCGGGGCTAGCACAGATACGCAGTATTTT. Translating gives CASSLPTSGASTDTQYF.

This chain uses TRBV6-1 with TRBJ2-5; D gene ambiguous. The J call is in doubt because the DNA end fits TRBJ2-7 better. This CDR3 region has 17 residues. In germline, CDR1 is MNHNS, CDR2 SASEGT. CDR3 in amino acids: CASSEATGPIFSYEQYF. The CDR3 bases are TGTGCCAGCAGTGAAGCCACCGGACCGATCTTCTCCTACGAGCAGTACTTC.

This sequence joins TRBV10-3 and TRBJ1-5, with 7 bases aligning to TRBD1. The ends lost 10 bases at V and 2 bases at J; junction bases unmatched: 11. The CDR3 loop spans 15 amino acids. Germline V gene data show CDR1 as ENHRY and CDR2 as SYGVKD. CDR3 nucleotide sequence: TGTGCCACCACTAGCCAGGGGGGCGGCAATCAGCCCCAGCATTTT. Its protein product is CATTSQGGGNQPQHF.

This clone occurred once. The chain employs TRBV10-3 and TRBJ1-3, with D possibly matching TRBD1 (6 bases). V was clipped by 10 bases and J by 4 bases, with 11 bases between them. The length of the CDR3 is 12 residues. CDR1 is ENHRY, CDR2 SYGVKD, per germline. CDR3 coding DNA: TGTGCCACCTCGGGGGGCGGAAACACCATATATTTT. Its translation is CATSGGGNTIYF.

The rearrangement joins TRBV6-1 to TRBJ1-3; D is ambiguous. The germline V gene has CDR1 MNHNS and CDR2 SASEGT. The V and J ends lost 6 bases and 0 bases respectively, with 12 bases between them. The CDR3 consists of 15 residues. The CDR3 region is CASRERSYSGNTIYF. CDR3 DNA: TGTGCCAGCAGAGAGAGGTCTTACTCTGGAAACACCATATATTTT.

The chain carries TRBV5-4 and TRBJ2-1; the match to TRBD2 covers 8 bases. Germline-derived CDR1 and CDR2 are SGHNT and YYREEE (reference sequence). CDR3 length: 14 amino acids. Trimming took 4 bases from V and 10 from J; bases not matched to a gene: 10. CDR3 in DNA: TGTGCCAGCAGCAAGGCCGCCGGGGGGGGCGAGCAGTTCTTC. This sequence encodes CASSKAAGGGEQFF.